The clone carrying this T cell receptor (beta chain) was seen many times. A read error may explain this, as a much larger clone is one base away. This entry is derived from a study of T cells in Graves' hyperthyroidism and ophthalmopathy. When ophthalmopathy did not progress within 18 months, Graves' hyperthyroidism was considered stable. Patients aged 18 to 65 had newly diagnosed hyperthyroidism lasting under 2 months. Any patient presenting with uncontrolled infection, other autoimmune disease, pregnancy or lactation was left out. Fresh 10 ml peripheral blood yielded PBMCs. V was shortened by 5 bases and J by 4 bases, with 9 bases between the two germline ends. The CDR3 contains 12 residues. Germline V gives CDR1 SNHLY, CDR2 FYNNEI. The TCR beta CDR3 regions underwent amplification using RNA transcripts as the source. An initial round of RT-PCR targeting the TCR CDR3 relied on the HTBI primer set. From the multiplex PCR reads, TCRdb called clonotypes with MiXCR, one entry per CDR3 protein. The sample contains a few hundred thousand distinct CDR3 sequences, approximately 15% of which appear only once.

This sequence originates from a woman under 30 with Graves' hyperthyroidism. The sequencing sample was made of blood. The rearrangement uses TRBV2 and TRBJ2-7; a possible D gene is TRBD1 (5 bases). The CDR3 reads CASSKQEYEQYF. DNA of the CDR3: TGTGCCAGCAGTAAACAGGAGTACGAGCAGTACTTC.